This is a list of T cell receptor beta chains from one sample in a study of T cells in Graves' hyperthyroidism and ophthalmopathy. A single record per CDR3 protein comes from TCRdb applying MiXCR to the multiplex PCR reads. The sample holds about 560,000 distinct CDR3 sequences, 16% seen once. Sequenced sample: blood. The receptors were gathered from a woman younger than 30 with Graves' hyperthyroidism. Each CDR3 is given without its conserved first and last residue.

TRBJ2-5	TRBV7-2	ATRLAEETQY
TRBJ2-2	TRBV24-1	ATRRGANTGELF
TRBJ1-3	TRBV12-3/TRBV12-4	ASSLGQGHFGNTIY
TRBJ2-3	TRBV19	ASTESGISTDTQY
TRBJ1-2	TRBV29-1	SVEGSEYGYT
TRBJ2-5	TRBV27	ASSLRRQGPRKTQY
TRBJ1-1	TRBV20-1	SARGGSLNTEAS
TRBJ2-1	TRBV28	ASSGTNSYNEQF
TRBJ2-2	TRBV24-1	ATSDSKIRGNTGELF
TRBJ2-7	TRBV13	ASSLGTSGAQYEQY
TRBJ1-1	TRBV7-9	ASSLATWDTEAF
TRBJ2-1	TRBV20-1	SARNRRGPYNEQF
TRBJ1-3	TRBV29-1	SVAEGETGNTIY